The rows below give T cell receptor beta chains drawn from one sample of a study of T cells in Graves' hyperthyroidism and ophthalmopathy. In TCRdb, the multiplex PCR reads were re-called with MiXCR into one record per CDR3 protein. Of approximately 690,000 distinct CDR3 sequences listed, around 20% are singletons. Sequenced: blood. The source is a young man with Graves' ophthalmopathy. The CDR3 runs from the conserved cysteine through the conserved F or W. D genes are given only for firm matches. Part of the rows lack a size; the others show once, few, many or a class for expanded clones.

D gene: TRBD2; V gene: TRBV5-1; J gene: TRBJ2-7; clone size: few; CDR3 DNA: TGCGCCAGCAGCTTAACTAGCGGGAGGATCTCGGCTTACGAGCAGTACTTC; CDR3 protein: CASSLTSGRISAYEQYF
D gene: .; V gene: TRBV7-2; J gene: TRBJ2-2; clone size: many; CDR3 DNA: TGTGCCAGCAGCCGAGATGAGGACGGGGAGCTGTTTTTT; CDR3 protein: CASSRDEDGELFF
D gene: TRBD1; V gene: TRBV28; J gene: TRBJ2-2; clone size: .; CDR3 DNA: TGTGCTGCGAACCGGGGACAGGCGGACGGGGAGCTGTTTTTT; CDR3 protein: CAANRGQADGELFF
D gene: TRBD2; V gene: TRBV7-9; J gene: TRBJ2-1; clone size: many; CDR3 DNA: TGTGCCAGCAGCTTAACGGCGGGAGCGAATGAGCAGTTCTTC; CDR3 protein: CASSLTAGANEQFF
D gene: .; V gene: TRBV5-1; J gene: TRBJ2-1; clone size: .; CDR3 DNA: TGCGCCAGCAGCTTGGTCTGGGAGTACAGCGATGAGCAGTTCTTC; CDR3 protein: CASSLVWEYSDEQFF
D gene: TRBD2; V gene: TRBV5-1; J gene: TRBJ2-5; clone size: .; CDR3 DNA: TGCGCCAGCAATGAGCGGGGCCTTGGGGTCCAAGAGACCCAGTACTTC; CDR3 protein: CASNERGLGVQETQYF
D gene: .; V gene: TRBV7-3; J gene: TRBJ1-6; clone size: .; CDR3 DNA: TGTGTCAGCAGCCCTCAGGGAGATCGTAATTCACCCCTCCACTTT; CDR3 protein: CVSSPQGDRNSPLHF
D gene: TRBD2; V gene: TRBV7-2; J gene: TRBJ2-7; clone size: many; CDR3 DNA: TGTGCCAGCAGCCCTTATAGCGGGAGACTAGGCGAGCAGTACTTC; CDR3 protein: CASSPYSGRLGEQYF
D gene: TRBD1; V gene: TRBV29-1; J gene: TRBJ1-2; clone size: few; CDR3 DNA: TGCAGCGTTGATCGGGACAGCTATGGCTACACCTTC; CDR3 protein: CSVDRDSYGYTF
D gene: .; V gene: TRBV6-6; J gene: TRBJ1-1; clone size: .; CDR3 DNA: TGTGCCAGCAGTTACTCGCCGGGGTCCGAAGCTTTCTTT; CDR3 protein: CASSYSPGSEAFF
D gene: .; V gene: TRBV18; J gene: TRBJ2-5; clone size: many; CDR3 DNA: TGTGCCAGCTCACCCCGGTTGGAACAAGAGACCCAGTACTTC; CDR3 protein: CASSPRLEQETQYF
D gene: TRBD1; V gene: TRBV3-1; J gene: TRBJ1-5; clone size: many; CDR3 DNA: TGTGCCAGCAGCCAAGGGGGACAGGGGGCTGGTCAGCCCCAGCATTTT; CDR3 protein: CASSQGGQGAGQPQHF
D gene: .; V gene: TRBV5-1; J gene: TRBJ1-2; clone size: few; CDR3 DNA: TGCGCCAGCAGCTTGGCCTTGAGTCCCCCTAACTATGGCTACACCTTC; CDR3 protein: CASSLALSPPNYGYTF
D gene: .; V gene: TRBV20-1; J gene: TRBJ2-1; clone size: .; CDR3 DNA: TGCAGTGCTAGAGGAGGTGTTGCACTGCTCTACAATGAGCAGTTCTTC; CDR3 protein: CSARGGVALLYNEQFF
D gene: TRBD2; V gene: TRBV7-2; J gene: TRBJ2-7; clone size: many; CDR3 DNA: TGTGCCAGCAGCGCAGCTAGCGGGAGGATTTACGAGCAGTACTTC; CDR3 protein: CASSAASGRIYEQYF
D gene: .; V gene: TRBV6-1; J gene: TRBJ1-1; clone size: .; CDR3 DNA: TGTGCCACCAGGAATTGGAACACTGAAGCTTTCTTT; CDR3 protein: CATRNWNTEAFF
D gene: TRBD1; V gene: TRBV20-1; J gene: TRBJ2-7; clone size: few; CDR3 DNA: TGCAGTGCTAGAGGCCCTGGGACAGGCTACTCCTACGAGCAGTACTTC; CDR3 protein: CSARGPGTGYSYEQYF
D gene: .; V gene: TRBV6-2/TRBV6-3; J gene: TRBJ1-6; clone size: .; CDR3 DNA: TGTGCCAGCGGTACTCAGAATTCACCCCTCCACTTT; CDR3 protein: CASGTQNSPLHF
D gene: TRBD2; V gene: TRBV12-3/TRBV12-4; J gene: TRBJ2-3; clone size: once; CDR3 DNA: TGTGCCAGCAGTTTCCGGGGACTAGCGGGAGGGCCCCGCACAGATACGCAGTATTTT; CDR3 protein: CASSFRGLAGGPRTDTQYF
D gene: TRBD1; V gene: TRBV3-1; J gene: TRBJ2-5; clone size: .; CDR3 DNA: TGTGCCAGCAGCCCAGTGCAGGGGGCTCGTCAGTACTTC; CDR3 protein: CASSPVQGARQYF